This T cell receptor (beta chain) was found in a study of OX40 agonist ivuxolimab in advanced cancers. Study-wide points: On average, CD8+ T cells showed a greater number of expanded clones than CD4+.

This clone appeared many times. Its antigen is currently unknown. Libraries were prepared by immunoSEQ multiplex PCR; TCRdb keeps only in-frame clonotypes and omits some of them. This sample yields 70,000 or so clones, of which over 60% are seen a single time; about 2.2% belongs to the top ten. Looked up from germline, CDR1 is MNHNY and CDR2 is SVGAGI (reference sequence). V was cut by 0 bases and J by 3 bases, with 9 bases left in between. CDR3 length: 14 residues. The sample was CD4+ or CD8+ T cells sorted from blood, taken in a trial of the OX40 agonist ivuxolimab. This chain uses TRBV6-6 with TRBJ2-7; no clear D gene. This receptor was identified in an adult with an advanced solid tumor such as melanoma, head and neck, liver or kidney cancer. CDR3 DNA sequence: TGTGCCAGCAGTTACTCCCGGGTCTACTACGAGCAGTACTTC. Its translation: CASSYSRVYYEQYF.